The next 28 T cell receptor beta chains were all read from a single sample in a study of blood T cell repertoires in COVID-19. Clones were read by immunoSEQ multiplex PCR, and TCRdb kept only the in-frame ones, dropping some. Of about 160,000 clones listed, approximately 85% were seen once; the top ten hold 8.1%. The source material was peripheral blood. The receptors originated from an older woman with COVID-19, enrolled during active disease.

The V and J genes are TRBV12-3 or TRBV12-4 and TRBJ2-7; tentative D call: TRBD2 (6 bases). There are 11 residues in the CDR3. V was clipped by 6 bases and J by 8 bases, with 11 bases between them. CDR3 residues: CASSLGLQQYF. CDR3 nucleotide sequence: TGTGCCAGCAGCTTGGGACTTCAGCAGTACTTC.

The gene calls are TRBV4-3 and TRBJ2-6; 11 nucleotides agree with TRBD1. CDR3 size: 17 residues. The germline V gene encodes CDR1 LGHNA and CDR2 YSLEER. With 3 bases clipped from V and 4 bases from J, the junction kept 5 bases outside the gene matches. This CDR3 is CASSHGQGATGANVLTF. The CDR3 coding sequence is TGCGCCAGCAGCCACGGACAGGGGGCTACGGGGGCCAACGTCCTGACTTTC.

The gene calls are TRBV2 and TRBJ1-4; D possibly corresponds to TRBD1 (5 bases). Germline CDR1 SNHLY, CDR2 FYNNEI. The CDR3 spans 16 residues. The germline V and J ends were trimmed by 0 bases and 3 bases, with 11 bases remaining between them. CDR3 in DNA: TGTGCCAGCAGTGAAGCCAGGGTAGGGGCTAATGAAAAACTGTTTTTT. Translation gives CASSEARVGANEKLFF.

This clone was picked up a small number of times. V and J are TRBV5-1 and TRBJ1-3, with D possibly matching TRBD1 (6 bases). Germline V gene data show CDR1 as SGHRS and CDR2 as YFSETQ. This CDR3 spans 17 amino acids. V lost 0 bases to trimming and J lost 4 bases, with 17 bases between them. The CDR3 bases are TGCGCCAGCAGCTTGGACCCAGGACAGAGAGCGGGAAACACCATATATTTT. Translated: CASSLDPGQRAGNTIYF. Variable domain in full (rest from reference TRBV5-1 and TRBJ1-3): KAGVTQTPRYLIKTRGQQVTLSCSPISGHRSVSWYQQTPGQGLQFLFEYFSETQRNKGNFPGRFSGRQFSNSRSEMNVSTLELGDSALYLCASSLDPGQRAGNTIYFGEGSWLTVV.

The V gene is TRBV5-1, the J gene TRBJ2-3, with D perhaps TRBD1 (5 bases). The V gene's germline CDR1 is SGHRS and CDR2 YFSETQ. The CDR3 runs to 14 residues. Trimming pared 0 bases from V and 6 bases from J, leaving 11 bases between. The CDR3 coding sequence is TGCGCCAGCAGCTTGGAGGGGTTGGTGGATACGCAGTATTTT. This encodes CASSLEGLVDTQYF. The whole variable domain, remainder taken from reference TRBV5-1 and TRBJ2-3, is KAGVTQTPRYLIKTRGQQVTLSCSPISGHRSVSWYQQTPGQGLQFLFEYFSETQRNKGNFPGRFSGRQFSNSRSEMNVSTLELGDSALYLCASSLEGLVDTQYFGPGTRLTVL.

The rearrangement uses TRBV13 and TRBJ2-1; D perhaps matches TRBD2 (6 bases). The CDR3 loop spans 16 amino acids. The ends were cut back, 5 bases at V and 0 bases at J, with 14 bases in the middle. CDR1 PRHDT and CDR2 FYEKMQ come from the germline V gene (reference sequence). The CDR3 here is CASSPPGLASYNEQFF. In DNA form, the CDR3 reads TGTGCCAGCAGCCCCCCGGGACTGGCCTCCTACAATGAGCAGTTCTTC.

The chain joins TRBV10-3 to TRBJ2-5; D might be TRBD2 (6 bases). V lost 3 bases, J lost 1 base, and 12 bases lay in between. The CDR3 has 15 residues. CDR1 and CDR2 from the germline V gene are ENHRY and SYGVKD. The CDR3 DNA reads TGTGCCATCAGTGATGGGTCGGGACTCCAAGAGACCCAGTACTTC. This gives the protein CAISDGSGLQETQYF.

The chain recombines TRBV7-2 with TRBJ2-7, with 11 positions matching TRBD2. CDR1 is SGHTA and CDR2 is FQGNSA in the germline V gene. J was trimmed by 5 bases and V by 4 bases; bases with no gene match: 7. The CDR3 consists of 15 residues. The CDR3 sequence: CASSWVAGGLDEQYF. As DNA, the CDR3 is TGTGCCAGCAGCTGGGTAGCGGGAGGGTTGGACGAGCAGTACTTC.

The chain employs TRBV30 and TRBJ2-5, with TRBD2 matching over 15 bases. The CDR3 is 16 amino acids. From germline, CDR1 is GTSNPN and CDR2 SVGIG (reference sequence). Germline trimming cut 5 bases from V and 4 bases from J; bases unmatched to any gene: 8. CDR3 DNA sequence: TGTGCCTGGGCCCGGACTAGCGGGAGGGGAGGAGAGACCCAGTACTTC. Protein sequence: CAWARTSGRGGETQYF.

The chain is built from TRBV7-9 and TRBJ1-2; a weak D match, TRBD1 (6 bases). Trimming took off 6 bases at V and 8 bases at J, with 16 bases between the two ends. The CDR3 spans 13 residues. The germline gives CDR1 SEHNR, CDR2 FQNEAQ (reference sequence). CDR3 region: CASSLQGEGGYTF. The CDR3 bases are TGTGCCAGCAGTCTACAGGGAGAAGGAGGCTACACCTTC.

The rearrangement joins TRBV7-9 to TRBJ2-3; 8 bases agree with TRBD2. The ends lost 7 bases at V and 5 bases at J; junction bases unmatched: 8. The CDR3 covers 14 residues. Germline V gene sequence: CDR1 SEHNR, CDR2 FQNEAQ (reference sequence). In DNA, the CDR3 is TGTGCCAGCAACGAAGCGGGAGCTGGAGATACGCAGTATTTT. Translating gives CASNEAGAGDTQYF. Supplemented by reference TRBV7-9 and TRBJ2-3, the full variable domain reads DTGVSQNPRHKITKRGQNVTFRCDPISEHNRLYWYRQTLGQGPEFLTYFQNEAQLEKSRLLSDRFSAERPKGSFSTLEIQRTEQGDSAMYLCASNEAGAGDTQYFGPGTRLTVL.

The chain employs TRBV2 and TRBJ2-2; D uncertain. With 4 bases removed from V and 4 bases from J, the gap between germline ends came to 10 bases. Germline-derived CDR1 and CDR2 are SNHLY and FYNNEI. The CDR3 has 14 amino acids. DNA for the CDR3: TGTGCCAGCAGTGGCCTACAGAGCACCGGGGAGCTGTTTTTT. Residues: CASSGLQSTGELFF.

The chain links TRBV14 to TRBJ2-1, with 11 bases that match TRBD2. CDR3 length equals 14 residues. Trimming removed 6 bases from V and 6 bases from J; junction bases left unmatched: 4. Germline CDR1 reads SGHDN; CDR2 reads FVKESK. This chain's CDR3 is CASRPLAGANEQFF. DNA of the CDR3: TGTGCCAGCAGGCCACTAGCGGGGGCCAATGAGCAGTTCTTC. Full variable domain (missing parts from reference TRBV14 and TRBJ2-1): EAGVTQFPSHSVIEKGQTVTLRCDPISGHDNLYWYRRVMGKEIKFLLHFVKESKQDESGMPNNRFLAERTGGTYSTLKVQPAELEDSGVYFCASRPLAGANEQFFGPGTRLTVL.

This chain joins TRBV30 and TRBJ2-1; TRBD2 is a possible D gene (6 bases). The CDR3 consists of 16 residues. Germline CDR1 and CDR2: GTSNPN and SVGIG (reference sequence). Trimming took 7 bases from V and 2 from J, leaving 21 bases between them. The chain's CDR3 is CALERVGGIAYNEQFF. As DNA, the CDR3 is TGTGCCTTGGAGAGGGTGGGAGGAATAGCCTACAATGAGCAGTTCTTC.

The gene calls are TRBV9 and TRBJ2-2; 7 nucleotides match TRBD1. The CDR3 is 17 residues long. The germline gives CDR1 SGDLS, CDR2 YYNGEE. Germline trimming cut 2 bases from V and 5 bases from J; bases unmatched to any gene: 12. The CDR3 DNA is TGTGCCAGCAGCGTCCTTTCAGGGGGATCTGGAACCGGGGAGCTGTTTTTT. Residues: CASSVLSGGSGTGELFF.

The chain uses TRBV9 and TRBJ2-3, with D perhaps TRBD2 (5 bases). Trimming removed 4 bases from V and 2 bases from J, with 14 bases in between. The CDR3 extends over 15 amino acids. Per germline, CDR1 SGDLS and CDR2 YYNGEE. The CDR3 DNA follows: TGTGCCAGCAGCACTATTACTAGACTCACAGATACGCAGTATTTT. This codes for CASSTITRLTDTQYF.

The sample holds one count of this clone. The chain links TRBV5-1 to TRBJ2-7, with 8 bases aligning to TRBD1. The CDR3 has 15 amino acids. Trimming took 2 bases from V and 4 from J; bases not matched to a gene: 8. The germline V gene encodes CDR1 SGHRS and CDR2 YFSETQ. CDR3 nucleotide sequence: TGCGCCAGCAGCTTCGCCGGGACAGGTGGATACGAGCAGTACTTC. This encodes CASSFAGTGGYEQYF.

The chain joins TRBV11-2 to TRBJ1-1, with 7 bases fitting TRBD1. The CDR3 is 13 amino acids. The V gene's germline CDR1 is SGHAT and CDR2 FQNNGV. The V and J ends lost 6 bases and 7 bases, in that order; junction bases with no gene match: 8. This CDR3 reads CASRRQGVGEAFF. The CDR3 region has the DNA TGTGCCAGCAGACGGCAGGGGGTGGGTGAAGCTTTCTTT.

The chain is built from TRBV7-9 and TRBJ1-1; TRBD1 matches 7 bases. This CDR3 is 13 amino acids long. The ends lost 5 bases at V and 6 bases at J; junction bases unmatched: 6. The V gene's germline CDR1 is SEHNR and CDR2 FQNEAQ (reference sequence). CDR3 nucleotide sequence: TGTGCCAGCAGCACAACAGGGGCGGCTGAAGCTTTCTTT. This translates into CASSTTGAAEAFF.

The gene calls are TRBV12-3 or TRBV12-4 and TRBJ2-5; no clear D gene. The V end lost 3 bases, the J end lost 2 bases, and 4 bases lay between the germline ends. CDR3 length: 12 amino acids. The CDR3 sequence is CASSFSQETQYF. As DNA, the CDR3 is TGTGCCAGCAGTTTTTCACAAGAGACCCAGTACTTC.

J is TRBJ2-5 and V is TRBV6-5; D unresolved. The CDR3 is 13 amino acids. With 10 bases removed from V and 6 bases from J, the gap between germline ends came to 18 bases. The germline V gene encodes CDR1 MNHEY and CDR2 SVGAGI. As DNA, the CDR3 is TGTGCCACCACGAGGCCAGAGGTTAAGACCCAGTACTTC. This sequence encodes CATTRPEVKTQYF.

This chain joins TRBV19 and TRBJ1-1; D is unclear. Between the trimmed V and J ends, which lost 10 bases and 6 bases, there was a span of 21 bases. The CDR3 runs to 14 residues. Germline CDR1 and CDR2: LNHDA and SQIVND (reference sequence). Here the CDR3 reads CATSPQNQWSEAFF. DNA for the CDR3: TGTGCCACCTCCCCCCAAAACCAGTGGTCTGAAGCTTTCTTT.

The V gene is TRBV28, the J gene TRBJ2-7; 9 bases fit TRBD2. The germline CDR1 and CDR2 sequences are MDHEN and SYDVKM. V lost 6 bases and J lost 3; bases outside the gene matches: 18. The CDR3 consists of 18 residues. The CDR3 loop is CASRVAGEGVAGLYEQYF. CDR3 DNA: TGTGCCAGCAGGGTAGCGGGGGAAGGAGTAGCGGGGCTCTACGAGCAGTACTTC.

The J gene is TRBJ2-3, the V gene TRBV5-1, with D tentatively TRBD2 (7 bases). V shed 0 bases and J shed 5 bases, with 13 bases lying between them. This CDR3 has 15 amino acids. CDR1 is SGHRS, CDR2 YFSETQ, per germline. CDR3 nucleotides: TGCGCCAGCAGCTTGGAGGGGGGACTACTAGATACGCAGTATTTT. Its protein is CASSLEGGLLDTQYF.

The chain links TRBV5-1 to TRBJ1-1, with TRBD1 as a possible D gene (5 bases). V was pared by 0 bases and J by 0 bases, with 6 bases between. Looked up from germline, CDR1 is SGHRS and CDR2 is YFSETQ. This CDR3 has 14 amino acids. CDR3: CASSLVQVNTEAFF. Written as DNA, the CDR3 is TGCGCCAGCAGCTTGGTACAGGTGAACACTGAAGCTTTCTTT.

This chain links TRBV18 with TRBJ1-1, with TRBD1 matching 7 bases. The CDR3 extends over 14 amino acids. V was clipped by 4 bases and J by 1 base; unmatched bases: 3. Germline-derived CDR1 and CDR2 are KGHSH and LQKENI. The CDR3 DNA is TGTGCCAGCTCACGCCAGGGGGAGAACACTGAAGCTTTCTTT. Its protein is CASSRQGENTEAFF. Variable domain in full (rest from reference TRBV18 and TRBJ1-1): NAGVMQNPRHLVRRRGQEARLRCSPMKGHSHVYWYRQLPEEGLKFMVYLQKENIIDESGMPKERFSAEFPKEGPSILRIQQVVRGDSAAYFCASSRQGENTEAFFGQGTRLTVV.

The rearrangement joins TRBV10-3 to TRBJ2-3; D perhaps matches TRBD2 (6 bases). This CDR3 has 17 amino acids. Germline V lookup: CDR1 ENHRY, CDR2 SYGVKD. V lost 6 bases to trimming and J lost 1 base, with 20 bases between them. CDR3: CAISPLGPGGGTDTQYF. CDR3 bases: TGTGCCATCAGCCCCCTTGGTCCGGGCGGGGGCACAGATACGCAGTATTTT.

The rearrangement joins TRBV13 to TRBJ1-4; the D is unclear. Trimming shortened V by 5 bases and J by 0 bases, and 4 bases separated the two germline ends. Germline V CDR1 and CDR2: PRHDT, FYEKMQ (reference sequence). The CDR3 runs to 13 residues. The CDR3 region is CASSLATNEKLFF. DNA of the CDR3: TGTGCCAGCAGCCTCGCAACTAATGAAAAACTGTTTTTT.